Presented here are 17 T cell receptor beta chains from one specimen sequenced in a study of blood T cell repertoires in COVID-19 (TCRdb year 2020). The library was obtained by the immunoSEQ multiplex PCR assay. TCRdb's version of the immuneACCESS table is confined to in-frame rearrangements and falls short of the full clone set. An unresolved V gene accounts for under half of the shortfall where checked; the remainder is of unknown origin. The sample records some 200,000 clones, roughly 94% of which are singletons. The ten largest clones capture more than 0.95% of the sample. Material for sequencing was peripheral blood. These receptors were obtained from a man aged 25 to 45 with acute or convalescent COVID-19.

The chain joins TRBV27 to TRBJ1-2; no definite D call. The CDR3 has 15 residues. CDR1 MNHEY and CDR2 SMNVEV come from the germline V gene (reference sequence). The V and J ends lost 4 bases and 4 bases respectively, with 16 bases between them. The CDR3 here is CASSSSPREVYGYTF. For the CDR3, the DNA is TGTGCCAGCAGTTCATCGCCTCGGGAGGTCTATGGCTACACCTTC.

The chain employs TRBV6-1 and TRBJ1-1; D uncertain. Trimming cost V 1 base and J 9 bases, with 6 bases left between them. CDR3 length equals 11 residues. Germline V lookup: CDR1 MNHNS, CDR2 SASEGT. The chain's CDR3 is CASSEVSQAFF. The CDR3 region has the DNA TGTGCCAGCAGTGAAGTATCCCAAGCTTTCTTT.

The DNA of the CDR3 is TGTGCCAGCAGTTTCTTAGAGACCCAGTACTTC. It is translated as CASSFLETQYF. The chain combines TRBV6-5 with TRBJ2-5; no definite D call. Trimming shortened V by 4 bases and J by 4 bases, and 4 bases separated the two germline ends. Germline V gene sequence: CDR1 MNHEY, CDR2 SVGAGI. This CDR3 contains 11 residues.

This chain uses TRBV20-1 with TRBJ2-1; 7 nucleotides agree with TRBD1. Germline lookup yields CDR1 DFQATT and CDR2 SNEGSKA (reference sequence). J was trimmed by 4 bases and V by 3 bases; bases with no gene match: 15. This CDR3 is 17 amino acids long. CDR3 DNA sequence: TGCAGTGCTAGTGATTTTGTGGGGCCGACAGGGTACAATGAGCAGTTCTTC. It yields the protein CSASDFVGPTGYNEQFF.

J is TRBJ1-1 and V is TRBV13; D unclear. CDR1 PRHDT and CDR2 FYEKMQ come from the germline V gene (reference sequence). Trimming pared 4 bases from V and 4 bases from J, leaving 10 bases between. The CDR3 is 13 residues long. For the CDR3, the DNA is TGTGCCAGCAGCTCCGAGAGGGCCACTGAAGCTTTCTTT. Amino acids: CASSSERATEAFF.

This chain joins TRBV3-1 (or the pseudogene TRBV3-2) and TRBJ1-1; D call uncertain. Per germline, CDR1 LGHDT and CDR2 YNNKEL (reference sequence). V lost 1 base to trimming and J lost 7 bases, with 10 bases between them. This CDR3 region has 13 residues. In DNA, the CDR3 is TGTGCCAGCAGCCAAGGTCCCAGGATTGAAGCTTTCTTT. It codes for CASSQGPRIEAFF.

The rearrangement uses TRBV3-1 (or the pseudogene TRBV3-2) and TRBJ1-6; a weak D match, TRBD1 (6 bases). The V end was cut by 4 bases, the J end by 7 bases, with 11 bases between. Germline V gene data show CDR1 as LGHDT and CDR2 as YNNKEL (reference sequence). This CDR3 is built from 14 residues. CDR3 DNA: TGTGCCAGCAGCCGCGGGGGCGGGAATTCACCCCTCCACTTT. It translates to CASSRGGGNSPLHF.

The chain's CDR3 is CASRQNRGYTF. CDR3 bases: TGTGCCAGCCGCCAGAACCGAGGCTACACCTTC. V gene TRBV6-5 combines with J gene TRBJ1-2; D is uncertain. The CDR3 covers 11 residues. V lost 8 bases to trimming and J lost 8 bases, with 12 bases between them. Germline V gene sequence: CDR1 MNHEY, CDR2 SVGAGI.

V gene TRBV18 combines with J gene TRBJ2-2, with unresolved D. Germline loops: CDR1 KGHSH, CDR2 LQKENI. The CDR3 extends over 12 amino acids. V was cut by 6 bases and J by 4 bases, with 6 bases left in between. CDR3 in amino acids: CASSPPTGELFF. CDR3 sequence (DNA): TGTGCCAGCTCCCCTCCCACCGGGGAGCTGTTTTTT. The whole variable domain, filled in from reference TRBV18 and TRBJ2-2, reads NAGVMQNPRHLVRRRGQEARLRCSPMKGHSHVYWYRQLPEEGLKFMVYLQKENIIDESGMPKERFSAEFPKEGPSILRIQQVVRGDSAAYFCASSPPTGELFFGEGSRLTVL.

The rearrangement uses TRBV9 and TRBJ1-1; D gene uncertain. Trimming stripped 3 bases from V and 7 bases from J, with 10 bases between. The CDR3 contains 12 residues. Germline V gene lookup returns CDR1 SGDLS and CDR2 YYNGEE. The CDR3 protein is CASSALESEAFF. Here the CDR3 DNA reads TGTGCCAGCAGCGCCCTAGAGAGTGAAGCTTTCTTT.

This clone was observed a single time. The chain recombines TRBV5-4 with TRBJ2-3; 9 nucleotides agree with TRBD2. The length of the CDR3 is 15 residues. Per germline, CDR1 SGHNT and CDR2 YYREEE (reference sequence). With 2 bases clipped from V and 2 bases from J, the junction kept 3 bases outside the gene matches. The CDR3 loop reads CASSFLAGPTDTQYF. In nucleotides, the CDR3 is TGTGCCAGCAGCTTTCTAGCGGGGCCCACAGATACGCAGTATTTT.

The chain is built from TRBV19 and TRBJ2-7; the match to TRBD1 covers 9 bases. Trimming cost V 3 bases and J 2 bases; bases outside gene matches: 14. Germline V lookup: CDR1 LNHDA, CDR2 SQIVND (reference sequence). The CDR3 is 18 amino acids. CDR3 amino acids: CASSIYGHGQGNPYEQYF. In nucleotides, the CDR3 is TGTGCCAGTAGTATCTACGGGCACGGACAGGGGAACCCCTACGAGCAGTACTTC. Full variable domain (remainder filled in from reference TRBV19 and TRBJ2-7): DGGITQSPKYLFRKEGQNVTLSCEQNLNHDAMYWYRQDPGQGLRLIYYSQIVNDFQKGDIAEGYSVSREKKESFPLTVTSAQKNPTAFYLCASSIYGHGQGNPYEQYFGPGTRLTVT.

The rearrangement joins TRBV19 to TRBJ1-1; D ambiguous. CDR1 and CDR2 from the germline V gene are LNHDA and SQIVND (reference sequence). CDR3 size: 14 residues. V was pared by 1 base and J by 4 bases, with 10 bases between. The CDR3 reads CASSIVMGGTEAFF. In DNA, the CDR3 is TGTGCCAGTAGTATAGTAATGGGAGGCACTGAAGCTTTCTTT.

The V gene is TRBV6-2 or TRBV6-3, the J gene TRBJ2-1; no reliable D call. Trimming took off 4 bases at V and 5 bases at J, with 12 bases between the two ends. From germline, CDR1 is MNHEY and CDR2 SVGEGT. The CDR3 runs to 14 residues. DNA of the CDR3: TGTGCCAGCAGTTTGGAGCATTCTAACAATGAGCAGTTCTTC. This codes for CASSLEHSNNEQFF.

The DNA of the CDR3 is TGCGCCAGCAGACTAAATAGGGGAAAACTGTTTTTT. Amino acid sequence: CASRLNRGKLFF. V gene TRBV5-1 combines with J gene TRBJ1-4; D is possibly TRBD1 (5 bases). This CDR3 spans 12 amino acids. V shed 5 bases and J shed 10 bases, with 12 bases lying between them. Looked up from germline, CDR1 is SGHRS and CDR2 is YFSETQ.

The V call is TRBV27, the J call TRBJ1-5; D might be TRBD1 (5 bases). The CDR3 covers 14 residues. Trimming took off 5 bases at V and 3 bases at J, with 11 bases between the two ends. From germline, CDR1 is MNHEY and CDR2 SMNVEV (reference sequence). CDR3 sequence: CASSQQGFNQPQHF. CDR3 nucleotides: TGTGCCAGCAGTCAGCAGGGATTCAATCAGCCCCAGCATTTT.

The rearrangement uses TRBV9 and TRBJ2-4, with 11 bases fitting TRBD2. Trimming at V came to 0 bases and at J to 16 bases, leaving 9 bases not matched to a gene. Germline CDR1 SGDLS, CDR2 YYNGEE. The CDR3 runs 14 residues. Here the CDR3 DNA reads TGTGCCAGCAGCGTAGGAGGAACTAGCGGGAGCCCATACTTC. It specifies CASSVGGTSGSPYF.